One sample yielded the 25 T cell receptor beta chains listed below, sequenced in a study of blood T cell repertoires in COVID-19. Generated by immunoSEQ multiplex PCR, the TCRdb table keeps only in-frame clones and is missing some. The data contain roughly 110,000 clones, 70% to 90% of them singletons. The sample comprised peripheral blood. These receptors all come from a man aged 35 to 55 with active or convalescent COVID-19.

The J gene is TRBJ1-4, the V gene TRBV4-3, with D hard to call. V gave up 1 base and J gave up 13 bases, with 19 bases separating them. CDR3 length equals 15 residues. Germline values: CDR1 LGHNA, CDR2 YSLEER. Here the CDR3 DNA reads TGCGCCAGCAGCCAAGTGTTCACAGTAAGCTACGGACTGTTTTTT. Amino acids: CASSQVFTVSYGLFF.

The CDR3 coding sequence is TGTGCCAGCAGTTTGGCGGGGGATACGCAGTATTTT. Translated: CASSLAGDTQYF. The chain joins TRBV28 to TRBJ2-3, with D possibly being TRBD2 (6 bases). From germline, CDR1 is MDHEN and CDR2 SYDVKM. V was trimmed by 3 bases and J by 6 bases, leaving 7 bases between them. The CDR3 length is 12 residues.

The chain joins TRBV7-6 to TRBJ1-2; the match to TRBD1 covers 9 bases. This CDR3 is built from 15 residues. The V segment lost 0 bases and the J segment 9 bases; nucleotides outside the gene matches: 8. Germline CDR1 is SGHVS and CDR2 is FNYEAQ. In DNA, the CDR3 is TGTGCCAGCAGCTTAGCGGACAGGGGCCTTGGGAGCTACACCTTC. Translation gives CASSLADRGLGSYTF.

V and J are TRBV27 and TRBJ2-1; tentative D call: TRBD2 (6 bases). Germline V gene data show CDR1 as MNHEY and CDR2 as SMNVEV (reference sequence). The CDR3 totals 12 residues. Trimming shortened V by 8 bases and J by 10 bases, and 15 bases separated the two germline ends. The CDR3 DNA reads TGTGCCAGCGGCTCGGGGGTAGCGGAGCAGTTCTTC. Its protein is CASGSGVAEQFF.

This clone was recorded a few times. This chain connects TRBV28 to TRBJ1-6; 7 positions match TRBD1. V was pared by 6 bases and J by 6 bases, with 2 bases of the junction left unmatched. The CDR3 covers 13 residues. Germline-derived CDR1 and CDR2 are MDHEN and SYDVKM. CDR3 in DNA: TGTGCCAGCAGACAGGGGCGTAATTCACCCCTCCACTTT. Its protein is CASRQGRNSPLHF. Using reference TRBV28 and TRBJ1-6 for the parts outside the CDR3, the full variable domain is DVKVTQSSRYLVKRTGEKVFLECVQDMDHENMFWYRQDPGLGLRLIYFSYDVKMKEKGDIPEGYSVSREKKERFSLILESASTNQTSMYLCASRQGRNSPLHFGNGTRLTVT.

The chain couples TRBV2 to TRBJ2-3; D gene unclear. Trimming removed 6 bases from V and 7 bases from J, with 11 bases in between. This CDR3 comprises 12 residues. Germline V gene sequence: CDR1 SNHLY, CDR2 FYNNEI. The CDR3 sequence: CASRVESNTQYF. In DNA form, the CDR3 reads TGTGCCAGCAGAGTCGAGTCTAATACGCAGTATTTT.

This clone turned up a few times. The genes are TRBV21-1 and TRBJ1-2; TRBD1, as called in the table, went unchecked against the DNA. TRBV21-1 has pseudogene status. This CDR3 contains 15 residues. CDR3 sequence (DNA): TGTGCCAGCAGCGGACACAGGGGTTGGAACTCGGGCTACACCTTC. Encoded protein: CASSGHRGWNSGYTF.

The chain carries TRBV2 and TRBJ2-1, with unresolved D. Trimming removed 8 bases at V and 5 bases at J, with 7 bases between. The CDR3 loop spans 11 amino acids. Germline CDR1 SNHLY, CDR2 FYNNEI. This CDR3 is CASGPDNEQFF. In DNA, the CDR3 is TGTGCCAGCGGGCCAGACAATGAGCAGTTCTTC.

The chain has TRBV2 and TRBJ2-5; D remains ambiguous. Germline values: CDR1 SNHLY, CDR2 FYNNEI. Trimming took off 7 bases at V and 2 bases at J, with 11 bases between the two ends. This CDR3 is built from 13 residues. This CDR3 is CASNWQTQETQYF. The CDR3, as DNA: TGTGCCAGCAACTGGCAGACACAAGAGACCCAGTACTTC.

This rearrangement joins TRBV6-5 to TRBJ1-1; D gene ambiguous. V was clipped by 2 bases and J by 0 bases, with 7 bases between them. This CDR3 region has 14 residues. In germline, CDR1 is MNHEY, CDR2 SVGAGI. The CDR3 here is CASSYHSMNTEAFF. In nucleotides, the CDR3 is TGTGCCAGCAGTTACCACAGTATGAACACTGAAGCTTTCTTT.

The gene calls are TRBV25-1 and TRBJ2-7; D is unresolved. V gave up 1 base and J gave up 2 bases, with 3 bases separating them. CDR1 is MGHDK and CDR2 is SYGVNS in the germline V gene. The CDR3 length is 12 residues. The CDR3 here is CASSESTYEQYF. CDR3 nucleotides: TGTGCCAGCAGTGAATCCACCTACGAGCAGTACTTC.

The rearrangement links TRBV28 to TRBJ1-2; D gene ambiguous. CDR3 length equals 12 residues. Per the germline V gene, CDR1 is MDHEN and CDR2 is SYDVKM. Trimming took 4 bases from V and 4 from J, leaving 7 bases between them. The CDR3 here is CASSSTAYGYTF. The CDR3 nucleotides read TGTGCCAGCAGTTCTACAGCCTATGGCTACACCTTC.

This chain joins TRBV7-2 and TRBJ1-1; TRBD1 matches at 9 bases. Germline values: CDR1 SGHTA, CDR2 FQGNSA. V gave up 5 bases and J gave up 5 bases; unmatched junction bases: 9. The CDR3 runs to 15 residues. The DNA of the CDR3 is TGTGCCAGCAGCCCGGGACAGGGATCGGGGACTGAAGCTTTCTTT. It specifies CASSPGQGSGTEAFF.

The chain recombines TRBV5-1 with TRBJ2-2; 8 bases are a match to TRBD2. V gave up 0 bases and J gave up 5 bases; unmatched junction bases: 12. Germline CDR1 and CDR2: SGHRS and YFSETQ. The CDR3 contains 18 residues. The CDR3: CASSLERGLGRGTGELFF. CDR3 bases: TGCGCCAGCAGCTTGGAGCGGGGGCTCGGCCGTGGGACCGGGGAGCTGTTTTTT.

V gene TRBV10-3 combines with J gene TRBJ1-1; D unresolved. CDR3 length: 10 amino acids. The ends were cut back, 8 bases at V and 1 base at J, with 2 bases in the middle. Germline V gene sequence: CDR1 ENHRY, CDR2 SYGVKD. This CDR3 reads CAIRNTEAFF. The CDR3 coding sequence is TGTGCCATCCGGAACACTGAAGCTTTCTTT.

The chain recombines TRBV7-2 with TRBJ1-1, with 7 bases fitting TRBD1. Germline CDR1 SGHTA, CDR2 FQGNSA. The CDR3 has 15 residues. Unmatched junction bases numbered 15, after V lost 4 bases and J lost 10 bases. The CDR3 DNA is TGTGCCAGCAGCTCCCCTACTACGACAGGGTTGATAGCTTTCTTT. Protein product: CASSSPTTTGLIAFF.

V gene TRBV5-1 combines with J gene TRBJ2-5, with D possibly being TRBD2 (5 bases). Deletions cut 0 bases from V and 5 bases from J, with 5 bases between. The CDR3 covers 12 residues. Germline values: CDR1 SGHRS, CDR2 YFSETQ. This CDR3 reads CASSLAGETQYF. DNA for the CDR3: TGCGCCAGCAGCTTGGCGGGGGAGACCCAGTACTTC.

As DNA, the CDR3 is TGTGCCAGCTCACCGCGGGGGCTAGGTGAAGCTTTCTTT. Amino acids: CASSPRGLGEAFF. The gene calls are TRBV18 and TRBJ1-1, with D possibly TRBD1 on 6 matching bases. CDR1 is KGHSH and CDR2 is LQKENI in the germline V gene. The CDR3 loop spans 13 amino acids. Trimming pared 3 bases from V and 7 bases from J, leaving 12 bases between.

The chain joins TRBV5-1 to TRBJ2-1; 8 nucleotides align to TRBD2. In germline, CDR1 is SGHRS, CDR2 YFSETQ. The trim removed 0 bases at V and 10 bases at J, leaving 3 bases unmatched. The CDR3 spans 13 residues. CDR3 sequence: CASSLERLAEQFF. DNA for the CDR3: TGCGCCAGCAGCTTGGAGAGACTAGCGGAGCAGTTCTTC.

The count of this clone is one. The V gene is TRBV4-1, the J gene TRBJ1-2; maybe TRBD1 (5 bases). The germline V gene has CDR1 MGHRA and CDR2 YSYEKL. Trimming pared 0 bases from V and 5 bases from J, leaving 13 bases between. The CDR3 contains 15 residues. This CDR3 is CASSQDGAGWYGYTF. The CDR3, as DNA: TGCGCCAGCAGCCAAGATGGGGCAGGCTGGTATGGCTACACCTTC.

The chain couples TRBV28 to TRBJ2-3, with 7 bases fitting TRBD2. CDR3 length: 13 amino acids. The J segment lost 5 bases and the V segment lost 5 bases, leaving 4 bases of the junction unmatched. CDR1 is MDHEN, CDR2 SYDVKM, per germline. The CDR3 nucleotides are TGTGCCAGCAGTGAAGGGAGGGTAGATACGCAGTATTTT. Its protein is CASSEGRVDTQYF.

The chain carries TRBV12-5 and TRBJ1-3; D may be TRBD1 (5 bases). From germline, CDR1 is LGHNT and CDR2 FRNRAP. The CDR3 has 14 amino acids. V was cut by 3 bases and J by 2 bases, with 8 bases left in between. The CDR3 DNA sequence: TGTGCTAGTGGTTTTGGGACTGCTGGAAACACCATATATTTT. Residues: CASGFGTAGNTIYF.

The rearrangement uses TRBV14 and TRBJ1-1; unclear D gene. From germline, CDR1 is SGHDN and CDR2 FVKESK. This CDR3 has 14 residues. V lost 0 bases and J 11 bases, leaving 16 bases between the germline ends. The CDR3 nucleotides are TGTGCCAGCAGCCAAGATCGGGCAGTCGGAGGCGCTTTCTTT. This sequence encodes CASSQDRAVGGAFF.

This clone was found once. J is TRBJ2-1 and V is TRBV19, with a weak D call TRBD1 (6 bases). Germline V gene lookup returns CDR1 LNHDA and CDR2 SQIVND (reference sequence). CDR3 length: 16 residues. V was pared by 4 bases and J by 6 bases, with 19 bases between. The CDR3 protein is CASSTGVGLLFNEQFF. In nucleotides, the CDR3 is TGTGCCAGTAGTACAGGGGTAGGGCTACTTTTCAATGAGCAGTTCTTC.

The chain links TRBV7-9 to TRBJ1-3; D gene ambiguous. This CDR3 has 15 amino acids. From germline, CDR1 is SEHNR and CDR2 FQNEAQ (reference sequence). V lost 1 base and J 0 bases, leaving 7 bases between the germline ends. The CDR3 region is CASSLDSYSGNTIYF. The CDR3 nucleotides read TGTGCCAGCAGCTTAGACAGCTACTCTGGAAACACCATATATTTT.